The text below deals with one T cell receptor (beta chain). The clone's antigen remains unknown. No base qualities exist here, and no much larger clone lies one base off it. This entry is derived from a study of T cells in Graves' hyperthyroidism and ophthalmopathy (dated by TCRdb to 2018 to 2020). Notes on the research overall: Peripheral blood was sampled at the time of initial diagnosis, prior to any treatment. A discovery cohort of roughly 96 patients, roughly 40 with Graves' ophthalmopathy and about 60 with stable Graves' hyperthyroidism, was used to find distinguishing TCR V-J signatures. An independent validation cohort of 18 to 20 hyperthyroidism patients and approximately 15 patients who later progressed to ophthalmopathy tested prospective prediction of ophthalmopathy. The 75 to 100 discovery patients were divided at random into training and test sets in a 7:3 ratio. Thyroid tissue and blood T-cell repertoires from about six Graves' hyperthyroidism patients were also compared in the study. Once sampling was done, hyperthyroidism patients were given methimazole at a starting dose of 30 mg daily, whereas ophthalmopathy patients were given high-dose intravenous methylprednisolone. The paper reports TCR Vbeta CDR3 sequencing of roughly 140 peripheral blood samples: 43 ophthalmopathy, 70 to 85 hyperthyroidism and around 17 progressor patients. On the study overall, not on this receptor specifically: Blood samples also contained most of the expanded thyroid clonotypes (frequency above 0.001), which suggests that blood repertoires may reflect thyroid immune responses. During validation, the model predicted progression to ophthalmopathy a median of about 5.9 months ahead of onset, with almost 71% sensitivity and about 75% specificity. No statistical method was used to set the sample size in advance, and investigators knew the group allocation. In cross-validation, a model built on a 13 V-J signature told ophthalmopathy apart from stable hyperthyroidism with approximately 90% sensitivity and 81% to 82% specificity, and in testing the same model reached 80%/75%.

A patient counted as having stable Graves' hyperthyroidism if no progression to ophthalmopathy occurred over 18 months of follow-up. Hyperthyroidism patients were newly diagnosed, had a disease duration of under 2 months, and were aged 18 to 65 years. Exclusion was applied to patients with uncontrolled infections, other autoimmune diseases, pregnancy or lactation. Clinical symptoms, serum thyroxine and TRAb, thyroid ultrasound, and orbital computed tomography formed the basis for the diagnoses. Ficoll-Paque density gradient centrifugation was used to isolate PBMCs from about 9 ml of fresh peripheral blood. Trizol reagent was used to extract total RNA, and RNA quality was then checked on an Agilent 2100 Bioanalyzer. The TCR beta CDR3 regions were amplified from the RNA transcripts. For the first round of RT-PCR on the TCR CDR3, the HTBI primer set was used together with the Qiagen OneStep RT-PCR kit. A second multiplex PCR round built the libraries, followed by size selection and purification. Sequencing of the libraries was done on an Illumina HiSeq2000 using paired-end 100 bp reads. Concerning the study's data processing: Raw data were processed with SOAPnuke, discarding reads with adapters, uncalled bases, mean Phred below 15, or no exact constant-primer or identifier match. High-quality paired reads were merged using COPE v1.2.5, and each unique nucleotide sequence was defined as a clonotype. Clonotypes were aligned to IMGT TRBV, TRBD and TRBJ reference segments using MiTCR v1.1. The analysis included only V-J combinations with a frequency above 0.0001, which together covered approximately 99% of the repertoires. A TCS score was defined as the ratio between F50 (clonal expansion) and ExV (chaos), using BLOSUM62-based TCRdist between CDR3 peptides within each V-J. Welch's t-statistics and random forest reduced 500 to 650 V-J features to under 15, which were used in a naive Bayes classifier (R e1071). Thyroid-blood repertoire similarity was quantified with the Morisita-Horn index. TCRdb passed the public sequencing reads through fastp at Q25 and MiXCR, retaining productive beta sequences. Rows merge per CDR3 protein into single entries with the most common DNA and genes. The authors' filters were not applied to this entry. The table for this sample lists roughly 800,000 distinct CDR3 sequences; over 35% of them were counted only once. The ten largest clones represent roughly 8.3% of the sample.

Taken from cysteine to phenylalanine, the CDR3 has 12 residues. Only CDR3 DNA is held: 36 bases, read in frame from base 1. CDR1 and CDR2 are read off the germline V gene (reference sequence) as SEHNR and FQNEAQ. V is cut back by 7 bases and J by 11 bases, with 7 bases in the junction unmatched. Sequenced sample: blood. The sequence was collected from a man younger than 35 with Graves' hyperthyroidism. The chain links TRBV7-9 with TRBJ1-1; 10 middle bases align to TRBD1. This receptor carries the CDR3 CASMGTGVWAFF. The nucleotide sequence is TGTGCCAGCATGGGGACAGGGGTGTGGGCTTTCTTT.